This TCR beta chain is drawn from a study of blood T cell repertoires in COVID-19. Study information: Sites in the United States, Italy and Spain provided acute and convalescent COVID-19 samples.

Profiling relied on immunoSEQ multiplex PCR, and the TCRdb table lists in-frame clones only, not all of them. The sample holds around 200,000 clones, under 90% seen once. This clone was observed a handful of times. One end of the junction is discordant with germline, which a read error may explain. This receptor was taken from a man aged 50 to 59 with acute or convalescent COVID-19. The sequenced material came from peripheral blood.

As DNA, the CDR3 is TGTGCCAGCAGTGTATCAACCCGGACAGCTGAGTACTTC. This gives the protein CASSVSTRTAEYF. The V gene is TRBV27, the J gene TRBJ2-7, with a weak D call TRBD1 (6 bases). Germline V gives CDR1 MNHEY, CDR2 SMNVEV (reference sequence). The CDR3 is 13 residues long.